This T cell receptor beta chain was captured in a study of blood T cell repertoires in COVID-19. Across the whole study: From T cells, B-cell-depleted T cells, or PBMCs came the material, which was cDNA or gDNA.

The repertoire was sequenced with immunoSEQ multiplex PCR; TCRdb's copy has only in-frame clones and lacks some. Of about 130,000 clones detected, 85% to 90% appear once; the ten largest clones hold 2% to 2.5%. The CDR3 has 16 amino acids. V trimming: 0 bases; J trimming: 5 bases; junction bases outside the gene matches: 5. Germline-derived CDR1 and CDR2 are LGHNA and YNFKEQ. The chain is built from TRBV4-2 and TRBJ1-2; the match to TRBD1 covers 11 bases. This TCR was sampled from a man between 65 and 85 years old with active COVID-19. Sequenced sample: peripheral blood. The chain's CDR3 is CASSQDGTGGGYGYTF. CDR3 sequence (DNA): TGTGCCAGCAGCCAAGATGGGACAGGGGGTGGTTATGGCTACACCTTC.